The 9 T cell receptor beta chains given below trace back to one sample, sequenced in a study of PD-1 blockade in mismatch repair-deficient tumors. The assay was immunoSEQ multiplex PCR, and TCRdb's table has in-frame clones only and misses some. The table includes about 34,000 clones, 65% to 85% detected once. The sample here was PBMCs, taken roughly 6 weeks after starting pembrolizumab. These receptor sequences come from an adult with mismatch repair-deficient cancer.

The V gene is TRBV11-1, the J gene TRBJ1-1, with 7 bases matching TRBD1. The CDR3 extends over 13 amino acids. Germline-derived CDR1 and CDR2 are SGHAT and FQDESV (reference sequence). With 8 bases clipped from V and 0 bases from J, the junction kept 3 bases outside the gene matches. The CDR3 reads CASEGAVNTEAFF. The CDR3 nucleotides are TGTGCCAGCGAGGGGGCTGTGAACACTGAAGCTTTCTTT. Combining the CDR3 with reference TRBV11-1 and TRBJ1-1 gives the whole variable domain EAEVAQSPRYKITEKSQAVAFWCDPISGHATLYWYRQILGQGPELLVQFQDESVVDDSQLPKDRFSAERLKGVDSTLKIQPAELGDSAMYLCASEGAVNTEAFFGQGTRLTVV.

This chain uses TRBV7-3 with TRBJ2-6; D not resolved. Germline-derived CDR1 and CDR2 are SGHTA and FQGTGA. The V gene lost 3 bases and the J gene lost 2 bases, with 5 bases spanning the gap. There are 14 residues in the CDR3. CDR3 sequence reads: CASSFATGANVLTF. CDR3 nucleotides: TGTGCCAGCAGCTTTGCTACTGGGGCCAACGTCCTGACTTTC.

This chain connects TRBV6-5 to TRBJ1-4; the D is unclear. The CDR3 contains 14 residues. V was cut by 7 bases and J by 4 bases, with 13 bases left in between. Germline V gives CDR1 MNHEY, CDR2 SVGAGI. The CDR3: CASKISVFNEKLFF. CDR3 coding DNA: TGTGCCAGCAAAATCAGCGTTTTTAATGAAAAACTGTTTTTT.

The rearrangement joins TRBV5-1 to TRBJ2-7; TRBD1 matches at 8 bases. Germline CDR1 is SGHRS and CDR2 is YFSETQ. The CDR3 has 14 residues. V shed 5 bases and J 4 bases; nucleotides not matched to a gene: 8. The DNA for the CDR3 is TGCGCCAGCAGACCAGGACAGGGACTTTACGAGCAGTACTTC. Its protein product is CASRPGQGLYEQYF.

V and J are TRBV7-2 and TRBJ2-3; D is perhaps TRBD2 (6 bases). CDR1 is SGHTA and CDR2 is FQGNSA in the germline V gene. This CDR3 region has 15 residues. The germline V and J ends were trimmed by 5 bases and 0 bases, with 12 bases remaining between them. The CDR3 loop is CASSLSGFSTDTQYF. CDR3 DNA sequence: TGTGCCAGCAGCCTTAGCGGTTTTAGCACAGATACGCAGTATTTT.

This clone was found once. The chain uses TRBV28 and TRBJ1-2, with D perhaps matching TRBD1 (5 bases). The V gene's germline CDR1 is MDHEN and CDR2 SYDVKM. Trimming pared 2 bases from V and 0 bases from J, leaving 10 bases between. The CDR3 is 15 residues long. CDR3 residues: CASSLTGGANYGYTF. CDR3 DNA sequence: TGTGCCAGCAGTTTAACGGGGGGGGCTAACTATGGCTACACCTTC.

The V gene is TRBV11-3, the J gene TRBJ2-7; D gene ambiguous. V was shortened by 4 bases and J by 6 bases, with 16 bases between the two germline ends. CDR1 is SGHNT and CDR2 is YENEEA in the germline V gene. The CDR3 runs to 14 residues. The CDR3 is CASSSPSAYLEQYF. DNA of the CDR3: TGTGCCAGCAGCTCCCCAAGCGCCTATCTCGAGCAGTACTTC.

The sample holds a few counts of this clone. CDR3 in amino acids: CASSLSGQGARGYTF. The CDR3 DNA follows: TGTGCCAGCAGCTTATCTGGACAGGGGGCGCGCGGCTACACCTTC. The chain recombines TRBV7-9 with TRBJ1-2, with TRBD1 identical over 11 bases. The CDR3 contains 15 residues. The ends lost 2 bases at V and 8 bases at J; junction bases unmatched: 7. Germline values: CDR1 SEHNR, CDR2 FQNEAQ (reference sequence).

This clone was counted between two and nine times. The gene calls are TRBV30 and TRBJ1-6; the match to TRBD1 covers 10 bases. CDR3 length: 14 amino acids. Trimming took 5 bases from V and 9 from J; bases not matched to a gene: 7. Germline CDR1 and CDR2: GTSNPN and SVGIG (reference sequence). DNA of the CDR3: TGTGCCTGGGGGACCGGGACAGGGGTTTCACCCCTCCACTTT. Translating gives CAWGTGTGVSPLHF.